This T cell receptor (beta chain) originates from a study of blood T cell repertoires in COVID-19. Study-wide background: Nucleic acid was either cDNA or gDNA, and it came from T cells, B-cell-depleted T cells, or PBMCs.

The assay was immunoSEQ multiplex PCR, and TCRdb's table has in-frame clones only and misses some. The table includes tens of thousands of clones, 80% detected once. This CDR3 is 15 amino acids long. Germline assignment: CDR1 SGDLS and CDR2 YYNGEE. V lost 2 bases and J 7 bases, leaving 16 bases between the germline ends. The V gene is TRBV9, the J gene TRBJ2-1; D may be TRBD1 (5 bases). This TCR came from an older woman with acute or convalescent COVID-19. Sequences were obtained from peripheral blood. The CDR3 coding sequence is TGTGCCAGCAGCGTCGCCTTTGGGGCTAAAAATGAGCAGTTCTTC. Translated, it gives CASSVAFGAKNEQFF.